The clone carrying this T cell receptor (beta chain) was recorded only once. The sample originates from a study of blood T cells in healthy people across ages. Through a sample-barcoded 5' primer and a J-beta primer mix, a second PCR was run for 7 to 11 cycles. TCRdb passed the 5' RACE reads through MiXCR, listing each CDR3 protein once. The sample lists 1,800,000 or so distinct CDR3 sequences; 30% to 40% were seen once. This CDR3 region has 17 residues. The germline gives CDR1 MNHNY, CDR2 SVGAGI (reference sequence). V gave up 0 bases and J gave up 4 bases, with 19 bases separating them. The chain combines TRBV6-6 with TRBJ2-7; maybe TRBD1 (6 bases). Sequenced material: blood. This sequence was found in a human donor in good health. DNA of the CDR3: TGTGCCAGCAGTTACTCCTTTCCGGGACAAGGAGATTACGAGCAGTACTTC. Amino acid sequence: CASSYSFPGQGDYEQYF.